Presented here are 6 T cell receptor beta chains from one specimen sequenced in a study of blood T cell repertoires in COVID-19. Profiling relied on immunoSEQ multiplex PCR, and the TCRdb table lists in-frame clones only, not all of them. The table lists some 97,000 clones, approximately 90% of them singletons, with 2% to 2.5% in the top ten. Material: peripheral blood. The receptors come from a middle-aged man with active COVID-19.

CDR3 sequence reads: CASTMTGPLTTDTQYF. The CDR3 DNA is TGTGCCAGCACCATGACAGGGCCCCTTACGACAGATACGCAGTATTTT. The chain combines TRBV28 with TRBJ2-3; 7 bases line up with TRBD1. The CDR3 is 16 amino acids. V trimming: 7 bases; J trimming: 3 bases; junction bases outside the gene matches: 13. The germline V gene has CDR1 MDHEN and CDR2 SYDVKM. The full variable domain, in which reference TRBV28 and TRBJ2-3 provide the parts outside the CDR3, is DVKVTQSSRYLVKRTGEKVFLECVQDMDHENMFWYRQDPGLGLRLIYFSYDVKMKEKGDIPEGYSVSREKKERFSLILESASTNQTSMYLCASTMTGPLTTDTQYFGPGTRLTVL.

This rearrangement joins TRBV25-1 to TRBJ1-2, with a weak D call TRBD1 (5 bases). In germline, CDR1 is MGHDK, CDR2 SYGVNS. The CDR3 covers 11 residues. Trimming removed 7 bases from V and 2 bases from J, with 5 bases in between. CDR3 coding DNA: TGTGCCAGCAAGGGGAACTATGGCTACACCTTC. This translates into CASKGNYGYTF.

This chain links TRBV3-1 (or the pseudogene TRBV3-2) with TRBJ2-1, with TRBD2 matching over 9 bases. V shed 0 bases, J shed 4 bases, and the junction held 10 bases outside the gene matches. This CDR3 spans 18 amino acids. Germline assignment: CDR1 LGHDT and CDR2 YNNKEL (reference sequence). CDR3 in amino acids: CASSQDRVSGGRYNEQFF. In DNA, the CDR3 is TGTGCCAGCAGCCAAGATAGGGTTAGCGGGGGCAGGTACAATGAGCAGTTCTTC.

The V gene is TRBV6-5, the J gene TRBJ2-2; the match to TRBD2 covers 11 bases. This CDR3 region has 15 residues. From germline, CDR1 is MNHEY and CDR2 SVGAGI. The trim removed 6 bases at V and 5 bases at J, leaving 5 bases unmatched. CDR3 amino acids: CASRGPSGGTGELFF. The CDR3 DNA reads TGTGCCAGCAGGGGCCCTAGCGGGGGGACCGGGGAGCTGTTTTTT.

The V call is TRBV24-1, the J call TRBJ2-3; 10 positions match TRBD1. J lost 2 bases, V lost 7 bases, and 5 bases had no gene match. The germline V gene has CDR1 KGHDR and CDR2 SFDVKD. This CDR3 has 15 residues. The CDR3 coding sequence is TGTGCCACCAGCACCGGGACAGGGGACACAGATACGCAGTATTTT. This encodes CATSTGTGDTDTQYF.

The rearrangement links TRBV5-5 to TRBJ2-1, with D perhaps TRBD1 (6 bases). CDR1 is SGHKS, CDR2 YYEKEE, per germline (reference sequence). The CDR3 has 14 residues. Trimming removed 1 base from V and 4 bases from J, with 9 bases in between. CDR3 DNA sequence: TGTGCCAGCAGCTTGAGGACAGAATACAATGAGCAGTTCTTC. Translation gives CASSLRTEYNEQFF. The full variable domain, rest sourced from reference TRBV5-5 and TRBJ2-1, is DAGVTQSPTHLIKTRGQQVTLRCSPISGHKSVSWYQQVLGQGPQFIFQYYEKEERGRGNFPDRFSARQFPNYSSELNVNALLLGDSALYLCASSLRTEYNEQFFGPGTRLTVL.